A selection of T cell receptor beta chains follows, all from one sample in a study of blood T cell repertoires in COVID-19. Method: immunoSEQ multiplex PCR; TCRdb's copy keeps in-frame clones and lacks some. The top ten clones hold about 3.9% of a sample with around 340,000 clones, around 90% of them seen once. Sequenced: peripheral blood. The source of these receptors is a woman in her sixties or seventies with COVID-19, enrolled during active disease. CDR3s leave out the opening cysteine and the closing phenylalanine or tryptophan.

length | J | V | CDR3
13 | TRBJ2-7 | TRBV11-2 | ASSLVAGGPYEQY
14 | TRBJ2-6 | TRBV5-6 | ASSFYRVSGANVLT
10 | TRBJ1-2 | TRBV19 | ASSGQSYGYT
14 | TRBJ1-2 | TRBV4-1 | ASSQDSRGFNYGYT
13 | TRBJ1-2 | TRBV3-1/TRBV3-2 | ASSHLASSNYGYT
14 | TRBJ1-1 | TRBV7-9 | ATTMGTGGMNTEAF
14 | TRBJ1-5 | TRBV9 | ASSKYDRAGDQPQH
13 | TRBJ1-1 | TRBV6-5 | ASSYSLQGNTEAF
13 | TRBJ2-3 | TRBV7-3 | ASSLLGTDTDTQY
12 | TRBJ1-5 | TRBV5-4 | ASSLRLGGQPQH
13 | TRBJ2-7 | TRBV9 | ASSVGAQGAYEQY
12 | TRBJ2-3 | TRBV6-6 | ASSLAAGTDTQY
17 | TRBJ1-6 | TRBV23-1 | ASSHPPPGTGRYNSPLH
13 | TRBJ1-3 | TRBV6-5 | ASSSGGSSGNTIY
14 | TRBJ2-3 | TRBV7-2 | ASSSGLAGLTDTQY
13 | TRBJ2-2 | TRBV7-2 | ASSSTGGNTGELF
13 | TRBJ2-4 | TRBV4-1 | ASSQDLYGISIQY
15 | TRBJ1-2 | TRBV28 | ASIPSIGAENNYGYT
10 | TRBJ1-1 | TRBV5-6 | ASSRRHLEAF
12 | TRBJ1-4 | TRBV6-5 | ASRLDRYNEKLF
12 | TRBJ2-2 | TRBV13 | AIPRRPGTGELF
13 | TRBJ2-2 | TRBV19 | ATGDRGLNTGELF
12 | TRBJ1-4 | TRBV5-1 | ASSWGGSGLKLF
13 | TRBJ1-2 | TRBV29-1 | SVDQDRPRGSGYT
13 | TRBJ2-3 | TRBV5-1 | ASSLGQASTDTQY
11 | TRBJ2-7 | TRBV11-3 | ASSLGRSNEQY
12 | TRBJ2-3 | TRBV28 | ASSPSGGTDTQY
13 | TRBJ2-3 | TRBV2 | ARKSTSGGTDTQY
15 | TRBJ2-2 | TRBV4-1 | ASSQATGLLYTGELF
11 | TRBJ1-1 | TRBV29-1 | SVEETGVLGAF
12 | TRBJ1-2 | TRBV5-1 | ASSQGTANYGYT
12 | TRBJ1-4 | TRBV28 | ASIQQGSGEKLF
13 | TRBJ1-2 | TRBV13 | ASSSDGQGARGYT
10 | TRBJ1-2 | TRBV19 | ASRRGVYGYT
12 | TRBJ2-4 | TRBV13 | ASRNRGTENIQY
14 | TRBJ1-1 | TRBV7-9 | ASSRWQGAPNTEAF
13 | TRBJ1-1 | TRBV13 | ASSLMRNMNTEAF
10 | TRBJ1-2 | TRBV5-8 | ASSRRVYGYT
13 | TRBJ1-3 | TRBV5-1 | ASSPGNLNGNTIY
14 | TRBJ2-6 | TRBV19 | ASSAGTASGANVLT
13 | TRBJ1-1 | TRBV7-9 | ASSSRERRDTEAF
13 | TRBJ2-7 | TRBV9 | ASSPGQGLSYEQY
14 | TRBJ2-7 | TRBV27 | ASSLGVATTSYEQY
15 | TRBJ1-1 | TRBV18 | ASSRTILTAVFTEAF
13 | TRBJ1-1 | TRBV7-9 | ASSFWTGKNTEAF
14 | TRBJ1-1 | TRBV19 | ASAFQPLGQGGEAF